One and the same sample provided the 31 T cell receptor beta chains below, sequenced in a study of cytomegalovirus exposure and HLA in healthy donors. PCR involved 60 Vbeta and 13 Jbeta primers. Measured with immunoSEQ multiplex PCR; TCRdb has only the in-frame clones, and not every one. Among about 150,000 clones listed, less than 85% were seen once. Sequencing was performed on PBMCs. The receptors come from a man aged 18 to 30 in good health and CMV-seronegative.

The genes are TRBV5-1 and TRBJ2-7; 9 nucleotides agree with TRBD2. The junction had 5 bases not matched to a gene; V was cut back by 0 bases and J by 7 bases. The germline gives CDR1 SGHRS, CDR2 YFSETQ. CDR3 length equals 14 residues. CDR3 sequence (DNA): TGCGCCAGCAGCTTGGTAGCGGGAGTTGAAGAGCAGTACTTC. This translates into CASSLVAGVEEQYF.

The genes are TRBV6-1 and TRBJ2-7; D ambiguous. Trimming left V 4 bases short and J 6 bases short, with 13 bases between. The CDR3 runs 13 residues. CDR1 MNHNS and CDR2 SASEGT come from the germline V gene. The CDR3 loop is CASSAISTGEQYF. The CDR3, as DNA: TGTGCCAGCAGTGCAATCTCCACGGGCGAGCAGTACTTC.

The chain carries TRBV5-1 and TRBJ1-1; weak D call: TRBD1 (5 bases). The CDR3 is 14 amino acids. The ends were cut back, 3 bases at V and 4 bases at J, with 13 bases in the middle. Germline V gene lookup returns CDR1 SGHRS and CDR2 YFSETQ. CDR3 protein: CASSSGGVSTEAFF. The CDR3 DNA is TGCGCCAGCAGCTCCGGAGGGGTTTCCACTGAAGCTTTCTTT.

The chain has TRBV5-8 and TRBJ2-3; D possibly corresponds to TRBD2 (5 bases). Trimming cost V 0 bases and J 1 base, with 12 bases left between them. The V gene's germline CDR1 is SGHTS and CDR2 YDEGEE. The CDR3 sequence is 16 residues long. The CDR3 DNA reads as TGTGCCAGCAGCTTGGAAAGGGCGGGCCGCACAGATACGCAGTATTTT. The encoded protein is CASSLERAGRTDTQYF.

This clone appeared once. This sequence joins TRBV5-6 and TRBJ2-7; 7 bases match TRBD1. CDR3 length equals 14 residues. Germline CDR1 reads SGHDT; CDR2 reads YYEEEE. V lost 3 bases, J lost 3 bases, and 6 bases stayed unmatched. In nucleotides, the CDR3 is TGTGCCAGCAGCTCGAGACAGGGCTTCTACGAGCAGTACTTC. It encodes CASSSRQGFYEQYF.

This clone was observed once. The J gene is TRBJ2-7, the V gene TRBV9, with D possibly TRBD2 on 6 matching bases. The germline V gene has CDR1 SGDLS and CDR2 YYNGEE. Trimming removed 3 bases from V and 0 bases from J, with 16 bases in between. The CDR3 has 16 amino acids. The CDR3 bases are TGTGCCAGCAGCGAGGGGTCTAGTAGCGGCTCCTACGAGCAGTACTTC. Its protein is CASSEGSSSGSYEQYF.

This chain uses TRBV4-1 with TRBJ2-1; 9 bases fit TRBD1. V lost 1 base and J lost 4; bases outside the gene matches: 5. Germline V gene lookup returns CDR1 MGHRA and CDR2 YSYEKL. There are 16 residues in the CDR3. In nucleotides, the CDR3 is TGCGCCAGCAGCCAAGTGGGGACAGGGTTTTACAATGAGCAGTTCTTC. Protein sequence: CASSQVGTGFYNEQFF.

This chain joins TRBV6-5 and TRBJ2-5; D is possibly TRBD1 (5 bases). The germline V and J ends were trimmed by 5 bases and 2 bases, with 6 bases remaining between them. The CDR3 is 12 amino acids. The germline V gene has CDR1 MNHEY and CDR2 SVGAGI. Here the CDR3 reads CASSDSQETQYF. The CDR3 region has the DNA TGTGCCAGCAGTGACAGTCAAGAGACCCAGTACTTC.

J is TRBJ1-1 and V is TRBV5-1; TRBD1 might be the D (6 bases). From germline, CDR1 is SGHRS and CDR2 YFSETQ. Trimming took off 1 base at V and 5 bases at J, with 9 bases between the two ends. The CDR3 has 13 amino acids. DNA for the CDR3: TGCGCCAGCAGCTTGTCAGGGGCGACTGAAGCTTTCTTT. Its protein is CASSLSGATEAFF.

CDR3: CASNLEEANYGYTF. In nucleotides, the CDR3 is TGTGCCAGCAACTTGGAGGAGGCTAACTATGGCTACACCTTC. The rearrangement uses TRBV28 and TRBJ1-2; no definite D call. CDR3 size: 14 residues. The germline V gene encodes CDR1 MDHEN and CDR2 SYDVKM. Deletions cut 7 bases from V and 0 bases from J, with 12 bases between.

The count of this clone is one. The rearrangement links TRBV9 to TRBJ2-5; 7 nucleotides match TRBD2. The CDR3 runs 15 residues. V dropped 3 bases and J dropped 2; count of bases not matched to a gene: 7. Germline-derived CDR1 and CDR2 are SGDLS and YYNGEE. CDR3 nucleotide sequence: TGTGCCAGCAGCGCCCTACGCGGGGGACAAGAGACCCAGTACTTC. This sequence encodes CASSALRGGQETQYF.

The chain combines TRBV13 with TRBJ2-2, with TRBD1 matching 9 bases. The V gene's germline CDR1 is PRHDT and CDR2 FYEKMQ (reference sequence). Trimming cost V 3 bases and J 5 bases; bases outside gene matches: 7. The CDR3 runs to 16 residues. CDR3 in amino acids: CASSLGTGLGTGELFF. The CDR3 DNA reads as TGTGCCAGCAGCTTGGGGACAGGGCTGGGGACCGGGGAGCTGTTTTTT.

The rearrangement joins TRBV11-2 to TRBJ2-7; a possible D gene is TRBD1 (7 bases). Germline values: CDR1 SGHAT, CDR2 FQNNGV. Trimming removed 4 bases at V and 3 bases at J, with 19 bases between. The CDR3 length is 16 residues. CDR3 in DNA: TGTGCCAGCAGCTCAGGGGGGCGGACTACTCACTACGAGCAGTACTTC. It encodes CASSSGGRTTHYEQYF.

The chain carries TRBV7-9 and TRBJ2-1, with D possibly TRBD2 on 7 matching bases. V lost 10 bases to trimming and J lost 6 bases, with 13 bases between them. The CDR3 has 12 amino acids. The V gene's germline CDR1 is SEHNR and CDR2 FQNEAQ (reference sequence). CDR3 nucleotides: TGTGCCAACCTGGGAGGGGGCAATGAGCAGTTCTTC. Its protein is CANLGGGNEQFF.

The chain has TRBV19 and TRBJ2-2; possible D gene TRBD2, 5 bases. With 4 bases removed from V and 1 base from J, the gap between germline ends came to 7 bases. CDR3 length equals 14 residues. The germline CDR1 and CDR2 sequences are LNHDA and SQIVND (reference sequence). The CDR3 spells CASSKDWNTGELFF. The CDR3 DNA reads TGTGCCAGTAGTAAGGACTGGAACACCGGGGAGCTGTTTTTT. Filled out from reference TRBV19 and TRBJ2-2, the complete variable domain reads DGGITQSPKYLFRKEGQNVTLSCEQNLNHDAMYWYRQDPGQGLRLIYYSQIVNDFQKGDIAEGYSVSREKKESFPLTVTSAQKNPTAFYLCASSKDWNTGELFFGEGSRLTVL.

The V gene is TRBV7-9, the J gene TRBJ2-1, with 7 bases fitting TRBD1. V dropped 3 bases and J dropped 4; count of bases not matched to a gene: 9. Germline V gene lookup returns CDR1 SEHNR and CDR2 FQNEAQ (reference sequence). The CDR3 covers 16 residues. The CDR3 nucleotides are TGTGCCAGCAGCTTCCCGACAGGGCTGCCTTACAATGAGCAGTTCTTC. Its protein product is CASSFPTGLPYNEQFF. The full variable domain, its missing parts supplied by reference TRBV7-9 and TRBJ2-1, is DTGVSQNPRHKITKRGQNVTFRCDPISEHNRLYWYRQTLGQGPEFLTYFQNEAQLEKSRLLSDRFSAERPKGSFSTLEIQRTEQGDSAMYLCASSFPTGLPYNEQFFGPGTRLTVL.

The table lists this clone with a few counts. The rearrangement joins TRBV7-6 to TRBJ1-1, with D uncertain. Germline V lookup: CDR1 SGHVS, CDR2 FNYEAQ. The CDR3 runs 16 residues. Trimming took 1 base from V and 1 from J, leaving 13 bases between them. The CDR3 protein is CASSLDPPSENTEAFF. The CDR3 DNA reads as TGTGCCAGCAGCTTAGATCCTCCCAGCGAGAACACTGAAGCTTTCTTT.

The CDR3 coding sequence is TGTGCCTGGTCCCCGGGGAGGTCTGACAATGAGCAGTTCTTC. Translated, it gives CAWSPGRSDNEQFF. The genes are TRBV30 and TRBJ2-1; tentatively, D is TRBD2 (6 bases). The V gene lost 5 bases and the J gene lost 5 bases, with 16 bases spanning the gap. This CDR3 is 14 amino acids long. Germline assignment: CDR1 GTSNPN and CDR2 SVGIG (reference sequence).

This clone was picked up one time. This chain uses TRBV29-1 with TRBJ2-3, with 10 bases aligning to TRBD2. This CDR3 contains 15 residues. The V gene end was trimmed by 3 bases and the J gene end by 4 bases; junction bases not matched to a gene: 7. Per the germline V gene, CDR1 is SQVTM and CDR2 is ANQGSEA. The CDR3: CSVEGAGGPSDTQYF. The DNA for the CDR3 is TGCAGCGTTGAGGGAGCGGGAGGGCCCTCAGATACGCAGTATTTT.

The chain uses TRBV2 and TRBJ2-5; the match to TRBD1 covers 7 bases. V lost 6 bases and J lost 5; bases outside the gene matches: 6. CDR1 is SNHLY and CDR2 is FYNNEI in the germline V gene. The CDR3 loop spans 13 amino acids. This chain's CDR3 is CASRNRGWETQYF. CDR3 DNA: TGTGCCAGCAGAAACAGGGGATGGGAGACCCAGTACTTC.

This chain joins TRBV28 and TRBJ2-3; D unresolved. The CDR3 sequence is 15 residues long. Germline CDR1 MDHEN, CDR2 SYDVKM. V gave up 8 bases and J gave up 0 bases, with 15 bases separating them. The CDR3, as DNA: TGTGCCAGCCGACCGGCGGCGTCTAGCACAGATACGCAGTATTTT. It translates to CASRPAASSTDTQYF.

The rearrangement links TRBV7-2 to TRBJ2-7; 7 nucleotides agree with TRBD2. Germline V lookup: CDR1 SGHTA, CDR2 FQGNSA. This CDR3 is 17 amino acids long. After removal of 1 base from V and 1 base from J, the junction contained 10 bases not matched to a gene. CDR3 sequence reads: CASSLVGGGVASYEQYF. CDR3 DNA sequence: TGTGCCAGCAGCTTAGTTGGCGGGGGTGTTGCTTCCTACGAGCAGTACTTC.

This chain uses TRBV12-5 with TRBJ1-1; D unresolved. The CDR3 consists of 13 residues. Looked up from germline, CDR1 is LGHNT and CDR2 is FRNRAP. V dropped 1 base and J dropped 4 bases, with 7 bases sitting between them. The CDR3 DNA follows: TGTGCTAGTGGTTTGGCGGGGAGCACTGAAGCTTTCTTT. It specifies CASGLAGSTEAFF.

This chain joins TRBV27 and TRBJ1-2; D gene unclear. CDR1 and CDR2 from the germline V gene are MNHEY and SMNVEV (reference sequence). The CDR3 length is 16 residues. V was cut by 5 bases and J by 8 bases, with 24 bases left in between. The CDR3 DNA reads TGTGCCAGCAGTCCCCGTGGCTGGAGAGAGGCCTTCGGCTACACCTTC. Protein: CASSPRGWREAFGYTF.

The rearrangement uses TRBV5-6 and TRBJ1-6, with D possibly TRBD1 on 5 matching bases. The CDR3 length is 16 residues. The ends were cut back, 6 bases at V and 8 bases at J, with 21 bases in the middle. CDR1 is SGHDT and CDR2 is YYEEEE in the germline V gene. The CDR3 protein is CASTGRVMVRDSPLHF. The CDR3, as DNA: TGTGCCAGCACCGGCAGGGTAATGGTACGGGATTCACCCCTCCACTTT.

The chain combines TRBV7-8 with TRBJ1-3; D unresolved. The CDR3 covers 15 residues. Germline lookup yields CDR1 SGHVS and CDR2 FQNEAQ. The ends were cut back, 3 bases at V and 2 bases at J, with 11 bases in the middle. In DNA form, the CDR3 reads TGTGCCAGCAGCTTCCTACCCTCGGCTGGAAACACCATATATTTT. Protein product: CASSFLPSAGNTIYF.

The count of this clone is one. The chain joins TRBV4-2 to TRBJ2-5, with D possibly TRBD1 on 5 matching bases. Trimming left V 4 bases short and J 2 bases short, with 20 bases between. From germline, CDR1 is LGHNA and CDR2 YNFKEQ. The CDR3 sequence is 17 residues long. The CDR3 DNA reads as TGTGCCAGCAGCCCCCATGGTGAGGCAGGGCGACAAGAGACCCAGTACTTC. This sequence encodes CASSPHGEAGRQETQYF.

The chain combines TRBV28 with TRBJ2-2; no reliable D call. V gave up 8 bases and J gave up 4 bases, with 8 bases separating them. This CDR3 spans 12 amino acids. In germline, CDR1 is MDHEN, CDR2 SYDVKM. CDR3 sequence reads: CASERSTGELFF. DNA for the CDR3: TGTGCCAGCGAACGGTCCACCGGGGAGCTGTTTTTT.

This clone was detected only a few times. The chain recombines TRBV6-5 with TRBJ1-6, with D possibly being TRBD1 (6 bases). Germline V CDR1 and CDR2: MNHEY, SVGAGI. V was trimmed by 6 bases and J by 11 bases, leaving 17 bases between them. CDR3 size: 14 residues. CDR3 sequence reads: CASSLTSGVTPLHF. The CDR3 nucleotides read TGTGCCAGCAGCCTAACCTCAGGGGTAACACCCCTCCACTTT.

This clone was seen once. V and J are TRBV28 and TRBJ2-5; 7 bases are a match to TRBD2. The V gene's germline CDR1 is MDHEN and CDR2 SYDVKM. CDR3 size: 13 residues. V lost 6 bases to trimming and J lost 3 bases; unmatched junction nucleotides: 4. The CDR3 DNA sequence: TGTGCCAGCAGGTCCGGGACTAAAGAGACCCAGTACTTC. This gives the protein CASRSGTKETQYF.

The count of this clone is one. The chain recombines TRBV7-9 with TRBJ1-4; TRBD1 is a possible D gene (5 bases). Trimming stripped 5 bases from V and 8 bases from J, with 24 bases between. This CDR3 is built from 17 residues. CDR1 and CDR2 from the germline V gene are SEHNR and FQNEAQ (reference sequence). The CDR3 protein is CASSDAEGGDLREKLFF. CDR3 in DNA: TGTGCCAGCAGCGATGCGGAGGGAGGGGACTTAAGGGAAAAACTGTTTTTT.